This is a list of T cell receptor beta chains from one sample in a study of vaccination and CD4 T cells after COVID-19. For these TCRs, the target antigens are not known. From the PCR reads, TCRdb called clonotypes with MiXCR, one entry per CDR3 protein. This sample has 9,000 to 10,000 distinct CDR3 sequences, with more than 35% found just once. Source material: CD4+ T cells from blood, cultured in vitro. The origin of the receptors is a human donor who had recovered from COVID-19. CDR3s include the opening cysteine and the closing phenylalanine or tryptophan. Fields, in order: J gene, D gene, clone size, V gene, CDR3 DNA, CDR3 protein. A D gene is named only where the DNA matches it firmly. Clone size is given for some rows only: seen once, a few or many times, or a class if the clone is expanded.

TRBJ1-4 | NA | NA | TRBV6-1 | TGTGCCAGCAGTGAAGGAGCAGGGCCGGGGGAAAAACTGTTTTTT | CASSEGAGPGEKLFF
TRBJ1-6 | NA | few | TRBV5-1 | TGCGCCAGCAGCCTTGGGCCCCGGGACGGAGGTAATTCACCCCTCCACTTT | CASSLGPRDGGNSPLHF
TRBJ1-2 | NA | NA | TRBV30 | TGTGCCTGGAGTCCGACATGGGGTGGAACTAACTATGGCTACACCTTC | CAWSPTWGGTNYGYTF
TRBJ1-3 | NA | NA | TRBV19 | TGTGCCAGTAGTATCCCAGGGGTGGACACCATATATTTT | CASSIPGVDTIYF
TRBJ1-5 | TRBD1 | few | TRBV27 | TGTGCCAGCAGTGGGGACAGCAAAAATCAGCCCCAGCATTTT | CASSGDSKNQPQHF
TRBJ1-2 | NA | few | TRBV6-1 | TGTGCCAGCAGAGCCGGGACGGACTATGGCTACACCTTC | CASRAGTDYGYTF
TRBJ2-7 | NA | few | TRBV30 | TGTGCCTGGAGTGTATGGGCTGCAGGGACCTACGAGCAGTACTTC | CAWSVWAAGTYEQYF
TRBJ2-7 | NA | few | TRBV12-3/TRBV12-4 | TGTGCCAGCAGTCTCGGTGGTAGAGGGCCCCACGAGCAGTACTTC | CASSLGGRGPHEQYF
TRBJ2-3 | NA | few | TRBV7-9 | TGTGCCAGCAGCCTCCGGACCCAGATGGGCAGAAACACGCAGTATTTT | CASSLRTQMGRNTQYF
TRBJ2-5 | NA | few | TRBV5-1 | TGCGCCAGCAGCTTACAGGGGAGGGAGACCCAGTACTTC | CASSLQGRETQYF
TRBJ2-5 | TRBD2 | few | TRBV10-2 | TGCGCCAGCAGTGAGGAAGCGGGGTATGAGACCCAGTACTTC | CASSEEAGYETQYF
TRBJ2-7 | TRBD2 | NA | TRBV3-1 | TGTGCCAGCAGCCAAGAGGGACTAGCGGGGACCCCTGGGGAGCAGTACTTC | CASSQEGLAGTPGEQYF
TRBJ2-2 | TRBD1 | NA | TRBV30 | TGTGCCTGGGATTTACAGGGGTCCGGGGAGCTGTTTTTT | CAWDLQGSGELFF